A selection of T cell receptor beta chains follows, all from one sample in a study of cytomegalovirus exposure and HLA in healthy donors. Using immunoSEQ multiplex PCR, the repertoire was profiled, and TCRdb retains in-frame clones only, with some absent. The repertoire holds over 150,000 clones, with approximately 79% as singletons. The specimen sequenced was PBMCs. The receptors stem from a male donor in good health and CMV-seronegative. The CDR3 runs from the conserved cysteine through the conserved F or W. Clone size appears in some rows only: once, few, many, or a class for an expanded clone.

V	size	J	CDR3
TRBV2	.	TRBJ1-2	CASSEARDRPWGYTF
TRBV9	.	TRBJ1-1	CASSPHGGAGVNTEAFF
TRBV7-6	.	TRBJ1-5	CASSFSGNQPQHF
TRBV30	once	TRBJ1-3	CAWSEITGFGNTIYF
TRBV5-1	.	TRBJ2-3	CASSPHAGGTDTQYF
TRBV15	.	TRBJ1-3	CATSRDPDSGNTIYF
TRBV9	once	TRBJ1-2	CASSLNPGQGGYGYTF
TRBV19	.	TRBJ1-1	CASSIPRYGQGRTEAFF
TRBV10-2	.	TRBJ2-3	CASSEATANTQYF
TRBV5-6	.	TRBJ2-5	CASRRQGGETQYF
TRBV7-9	.	TRBJ2-7	CASSPAGGGSSYEQYF
TRBV10-2	.	TRBJ1-2	CASSESARGTFIGYTF
TRBV6-5	once	TRBJ2-5	CASSYGLETQYF
TRBV9	few	TRBJ1-3	CASSLRTGFSGNTIYF
TRBV6-6	once	TRBJ1-5	CASSGTGNQPQHF
TRBV7-9	.	TRBJ1-4	CASSPTSRATNEKLFF
TRBV6-5	.	TRBJ2-3	CASTSGMTDTQYF
TRBV4-1	.	TRBJ2-1	CASSGVLGRAYNEQFF
TRBV5-1	.	TRBJ2-5	CASSLISGQETQYF
TRBV6-5	.	TRBJ2-2	CASSVTVNTGELFF
TRBV5-1	.	TRBJ2-5	CASSSGTGGKETQYF
TRBV5-6	.	TRBJ2-2	CASSLGRVPGELFF
TRBV5-5	.	TRBJ1-5	CASSLAGGGQPQHF
TRBV4-1	.	TRBJ2-2	CASSQGIRGTGELFF
TRBV4-1	.	TRBJ1-5	CASSQVPGSNQPQHF
TRBV7-9	.	TRBJ2-7	CASSLRGVYEQYF
TRBV5-6	.	TRBJ2-1	CASSFRVGSYNEQFF
TRBV30	.	TRBJ1-2	CAWRPDRVSGEGGYTF
TRBV10-2	.	TRBJ2-1	CASSRSGGQGYNEQFF
TRBV7-6	.	TRBJ2-7	CASSLGVGGFPYEQYF
TRBV5-4	.	TRBJ2-1	CASSFGGPYNEQFF
TRBV15	once	TRBJ1-5	CATSRETGLNQPQHF
TRBV15	.	TRBJ2-2	CATSVSGELFF
TRBV25-1	.	TRBJ2-2	CASIGQGPGELFF
TRBV30	.	TRBJ1-1	CAWSAQGAGGEAFF
TRBV12-5	.	TRBJ1-3	CASGLVHGQGTGNTIYF
TRBV7-8	.	TRBJ1-6	CASSLDSGGNSPLHF
TRBV13	.	TRBJ2-1	CASNTGQGMNEQFF
TRBV6-6	.	TRBJ1-3	CASSPGQGSGNTIYF
TRBV18	.	TRBJ1-1	CASSLQVNTEAFF